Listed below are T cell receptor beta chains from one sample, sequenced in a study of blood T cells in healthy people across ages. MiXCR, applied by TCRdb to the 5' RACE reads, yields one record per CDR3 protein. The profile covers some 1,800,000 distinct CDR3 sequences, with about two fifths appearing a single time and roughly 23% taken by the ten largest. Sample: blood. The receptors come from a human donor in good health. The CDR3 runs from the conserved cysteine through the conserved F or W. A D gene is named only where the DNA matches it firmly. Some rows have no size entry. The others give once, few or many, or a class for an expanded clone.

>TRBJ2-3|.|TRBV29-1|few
CSVEGFRDTQYF
TGCAGCGTTGAAGGTTTTAGGGATACGCAGTATTTT
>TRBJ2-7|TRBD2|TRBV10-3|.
CAISESQGLAPYF
TGTGCCATCAGTGAGTCACAAGGACTAGCCCCGTACTTC
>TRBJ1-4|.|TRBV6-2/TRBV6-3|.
CASSAGTGTEKLFF
TGTGCCAGCAGTGCCGGGACCGGTACCGAAAAACTGTTTTTT
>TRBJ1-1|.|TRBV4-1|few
CASSRLNIQDHGREAFF
TGCGCCAGCAGCCGCCTAAACATCCAGGACCACGGCAGAGAAGCTTTCTTT
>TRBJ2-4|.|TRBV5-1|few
CASSLPDLGHLPVNIQYF
TGCGCCAGCAGCCTCCCGGATTTGGGACATCTGCCGGTGAACATTCAGTACTTC
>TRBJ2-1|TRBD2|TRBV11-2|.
CASSLSAGGGRNEQFF
TGTGCCAGCAGCTTAAGTGCGGGGGGCGGCAGAAATGAGCAGTTCTTC
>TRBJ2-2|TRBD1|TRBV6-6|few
CASRRQGSGELFF
TGTGCCAGCAGAAGACAGGGTTCCGGGGAGCTGTTTTTT
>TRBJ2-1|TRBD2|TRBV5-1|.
CASSLLAGGPGNEQFF
TGCGCCAGCAGCTTGTTAGCGGGGGGGCCAGGCAATGAGCAGTTCTTC
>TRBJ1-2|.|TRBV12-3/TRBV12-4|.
CASSLSAGYDGYTF
TGTGCCAGCAGTTTATCTGCAGGATACGATGGCTACACCTTC
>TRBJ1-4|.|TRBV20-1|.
CSARDYRQGKEKLFF
TGCAGTGCTAGAGATTATCGGCAGGGGAAAGAAAAACTGTTTTTT